This TCR beta chain comes out of a study of T cell responses to AZD1222 COVID-19 vaccine. Per germline, CDR1 SGHNT and CDR2 YENEEA. V shed 1 base and J shed 0 bases, with 4 bases lying between them. CDR3 length equals 14 residues. Only in-frame clones appear in the TCRdb table, and some are missing; sequencing was by immunoSEQ multiplex PCR. The data hold 120,000 or so clones, with roughly 89% observed a single time. The V and J genes are TRBV11-3 and TRBJ1-3; unclear D gene. Sequencing was performed on peripheral blood, taken 28 days after the second AZD1222 dose. The source is an adult who received the AZD1222 COVID-19 vaccine. The CDR3 is CASSLGLSGNTIYF. Written as DNA, the CDR3 is TGTGCCAGCAGCTTAGGGCTCTCTGGAAACACCATATATTTT.